This T cell receptor (beta chain) was sequenced for a study of T cells after yellow fever vaccination. Study outcomes and limitations: Subsequent booster samples again held most clones from primary vaccination (nearly 98% CD4, 85% to 90% CD8).

From the 5' RACE reads, TCRdb called clonotypes with MiXCR, one entry per CDR3 protein. The sample lists roughly 62,000 distinct CDR3 sequences, approximately 6.9% occurring once. This clonotype was observed at least ten times. Antigen unknown. The length of the CDR3 is 17 residues. Germline loops: CDR1 KGHDR, CDR2 SFDVKD. After removal of 5 bases from V and 1 base from J, the junction contained 8 bases not matched to a gene. The sequences come from CD8+ T cells sorted from PBMCs, collected on the day of the first yellow fever vaccination. V usage is TRBV24-1 and J usage is TRBJ2-3; 10 nucleotides match TRBD2. The receptor's source is a man between 18 and 29 years old who received the YFV17D yellow fever vaccine. CDR3 protein: CATSGSGGADRTDTQYF. The DNA for the CDR3 is TGTGCCACCAGTGGGAGCGGGGGGGCGGATCGCACAGATACGCAGTATTTT.